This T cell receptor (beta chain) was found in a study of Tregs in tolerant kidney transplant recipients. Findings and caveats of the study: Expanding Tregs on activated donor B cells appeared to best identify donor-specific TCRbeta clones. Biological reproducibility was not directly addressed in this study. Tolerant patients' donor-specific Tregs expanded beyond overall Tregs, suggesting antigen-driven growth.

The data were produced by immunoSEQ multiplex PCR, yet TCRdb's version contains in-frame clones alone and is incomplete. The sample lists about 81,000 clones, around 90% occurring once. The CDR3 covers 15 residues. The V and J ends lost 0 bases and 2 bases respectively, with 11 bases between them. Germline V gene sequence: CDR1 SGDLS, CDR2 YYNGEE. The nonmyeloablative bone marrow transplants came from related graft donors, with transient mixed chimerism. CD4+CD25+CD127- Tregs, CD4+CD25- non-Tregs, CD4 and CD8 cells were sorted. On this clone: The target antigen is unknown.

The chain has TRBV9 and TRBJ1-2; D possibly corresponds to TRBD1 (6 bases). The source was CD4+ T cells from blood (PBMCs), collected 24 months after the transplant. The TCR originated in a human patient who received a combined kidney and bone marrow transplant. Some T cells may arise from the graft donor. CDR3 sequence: CASSVAAGANYGYTF. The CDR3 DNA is TGTGCCAGCAGCGTAGCTGCAGGGGCGAACTATGGCTACACCTTC.